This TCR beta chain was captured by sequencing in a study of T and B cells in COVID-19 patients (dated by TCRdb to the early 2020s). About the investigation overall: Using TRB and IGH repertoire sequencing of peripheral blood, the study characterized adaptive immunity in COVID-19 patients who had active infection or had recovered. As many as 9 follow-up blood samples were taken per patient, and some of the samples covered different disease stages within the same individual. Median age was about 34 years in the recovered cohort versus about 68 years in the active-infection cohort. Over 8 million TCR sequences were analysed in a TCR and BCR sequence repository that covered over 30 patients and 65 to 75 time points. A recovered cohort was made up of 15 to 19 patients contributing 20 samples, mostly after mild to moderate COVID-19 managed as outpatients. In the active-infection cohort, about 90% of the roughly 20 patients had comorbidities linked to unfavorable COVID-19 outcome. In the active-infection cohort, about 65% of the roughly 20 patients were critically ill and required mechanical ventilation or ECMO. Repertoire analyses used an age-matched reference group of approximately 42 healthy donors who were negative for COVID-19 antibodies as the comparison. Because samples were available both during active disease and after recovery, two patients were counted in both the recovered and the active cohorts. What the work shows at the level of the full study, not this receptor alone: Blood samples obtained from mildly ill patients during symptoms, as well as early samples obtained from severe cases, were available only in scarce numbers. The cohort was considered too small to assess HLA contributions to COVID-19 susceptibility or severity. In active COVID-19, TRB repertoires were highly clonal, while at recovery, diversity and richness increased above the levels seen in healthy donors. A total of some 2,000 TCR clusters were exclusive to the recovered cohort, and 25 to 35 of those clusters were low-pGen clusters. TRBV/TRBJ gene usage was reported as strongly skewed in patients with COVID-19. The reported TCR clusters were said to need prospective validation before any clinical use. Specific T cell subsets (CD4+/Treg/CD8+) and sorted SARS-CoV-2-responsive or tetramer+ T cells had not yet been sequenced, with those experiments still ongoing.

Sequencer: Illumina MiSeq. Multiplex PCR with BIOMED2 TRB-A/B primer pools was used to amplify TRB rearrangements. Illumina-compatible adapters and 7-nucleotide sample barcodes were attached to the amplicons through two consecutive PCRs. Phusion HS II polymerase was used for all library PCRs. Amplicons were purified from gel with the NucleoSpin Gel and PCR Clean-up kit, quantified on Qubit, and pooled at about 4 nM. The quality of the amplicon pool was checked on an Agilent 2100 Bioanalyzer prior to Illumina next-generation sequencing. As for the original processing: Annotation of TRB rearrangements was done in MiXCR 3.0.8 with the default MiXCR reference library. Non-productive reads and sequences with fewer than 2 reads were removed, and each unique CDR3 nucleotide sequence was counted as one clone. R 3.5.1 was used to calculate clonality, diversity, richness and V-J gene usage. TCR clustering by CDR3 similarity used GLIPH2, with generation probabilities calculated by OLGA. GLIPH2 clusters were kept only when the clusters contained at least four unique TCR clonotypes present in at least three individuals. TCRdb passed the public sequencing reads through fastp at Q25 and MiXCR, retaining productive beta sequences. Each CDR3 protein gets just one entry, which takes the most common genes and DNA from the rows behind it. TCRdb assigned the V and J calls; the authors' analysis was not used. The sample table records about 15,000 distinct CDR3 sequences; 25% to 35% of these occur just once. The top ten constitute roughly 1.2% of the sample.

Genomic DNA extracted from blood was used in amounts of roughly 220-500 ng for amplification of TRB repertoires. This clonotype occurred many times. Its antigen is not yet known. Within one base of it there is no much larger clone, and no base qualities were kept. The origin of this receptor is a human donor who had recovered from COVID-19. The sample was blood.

The DNA sequence is given as TGTGCCAGCACTACTACACTGATGAACACTGAAGCTTTCTTT. The translation is CASTTTLMNTEAFF. The sequence is built from TRBV19 and TRBJ1-1; the D gene is not confidently resolved. The CDR3 has 14 amino acids, counting the end cysteine and phenylalanine. Only the CDR3 portion is preserved as DNA: 42 bases, with reading frame beginning at the first base. From a lookup of the germline V gene (reference sequence), CDR1 and CDR2 are LNHDA and SQIVND. Trimming takes 9 bases from V and 0 bases from J, and the germline ends sit 14 bases apart. The full variable domain, with segments outside the CDR3 supplied by the reference TRBV19 and TRBJ1-1 proteins, appears as DGGITQSPKYLFRKEGQNVTLSCEQNLNHDAMYWYRQDPGQGLRLIYYSQIVNDFQKGDIAEGYSVSREKKESFPLTVTSAQKNPTAFYLCASTTTLMNTEAFFGQGTRLTVV.